These 16 T cell receptor beta chains came from one sample sequenced in a study of T cell clonality in common variable immunodeficiency. Method: immunoSEQ multiplex PCR; TCRdb's copy keeps in-frame clones and lacks some. The specimen has 42,000 or so clones, none found just once. Sequenced material: peripheral blood mononuclear cells. The receptors derive from a person between 18 and 69 years old in good health.

This clone was counted ten times or more. The read ends 3 residues early relative to the CDR3; the germline J gene fills the gap. The rearrangement links TRBV20-1 to TRBJ2-1; 8 nucleotides match TRBD1. The germline V gene has CDR1 DFQATT and CDR2 SNEGSKA (reference sequence). This CDR3 is 14 amino acids long. V was clipped by 4 bases and J by 4 bases; unmatched bases: 6. CDR3 residues: CSATGTGAYNEQFF. The CDR3 DNA, read in part, is TGCAGTGCTACCGGGACAGGCGCATACAATGAG.

This clone was observed at least ten times. The DNA ends 3 residues before the CDR3 does, and the rest of the CDR3 is filled in from the germline J gene. This chain uses TRBV5-6 with TRBJ2-1, with TRBD2 matching over 14 bases. Trimming cost V 3 bases and J 7 bases; bases outside gene matches: 3. CDR1 and CDR2 from the germline V gene are SGHDT and YYEEEE. This CDR3 spans 15 amino acids. The chain's CDR3 is CASSWGLAGDNEQFF. CDR3 bases read: TGTGCCAGCAGCTGGGGACTAGCGGGAGATAATGAG. Based on the CDR3 plus reference TRBV5-6 and TRBJ2-1, the full variable domain is DAGVTQSPTHLIKTRGQQVTLRCSPKSGHDTVSWYQQALGQGPQFIFQYYEEEERQRGNFPDRFSGHQFPNYSSELNVNALLLGDSALYLCASSWGLAGDNEQFFGPGTRLTVL.

This clone was observed a handful of times. The read ends 3 residues shy of where the CDR3 ends; the end is completed using the germline J gene. The genes are TRBV2 and TRBJ1-1; no definite D call. Trimming stripped 7 bases from V and 1 base from J, with 13 bases between. Germline V gene sequence: CDR1 SNHLY, CDR2 FYNNEI. The CDR3 is 14 residues long. CDR3 in amino acids: CASTILPWNTEAFF. The part of the CDR3 DNA that was read is TGTGCCAGCACAATACTACCCTGGAACACTGAA.

This clone was seen ten or more times. Read data end 3 residues before the CDR3 end; the end is taken from the germline J gene. J is TRBJ1-5 and V is TRBV30, with a possible D match to TRBD1 (5 bases). Trimming stripped 1 base from V and 5 bases from J, with 12 bases between. In germline, CDR1 is GTSNPN, CDR2 SVGIG (reference sequence). This CDR3 spans 14 amino acids. CDR3 protein: CAWSAAGGDQPQHF. Partial CDR3 DNA: TGTGCCTGGAGTGCCGCGGGGGGGGATCAGCCC.

Ten or more counts support this clone. The junction departs from germline at one end; a sequencing error may be responsible. The read halts 3 residues ahead of the CDR3 end, with the missing end drawn from the germline J gene. At the DNA level, this CDR3 is encoded by other sequences in the same sample as well. J is TRBJ1-1 and V is TRBV4-2; D gene uncertain. CDR3 length: 13 residues. The germline gives CDR1 LGHNA, CDR2 YNFKEQ. CDR3 DNA, as far as it was read: TGCGCCAGCAGCCTCGGGTTGAACACTGAA. This sequence encodes CASSLGLNTE. The full CDR3 protein reads CASSLGLNTEAFF.

In this sample, this clone turned up many times. Here the CDR3 reads CASSPKSDTYGYTF. CDR3 DNA (partial): TGTGCCAGCAGCCCTAAATCGGACACCTATGGC. The chain is built from TRBV12-3 or TRBV12-4 and TRBJ1-2; the D gene is possibly TRBD1 (5 bases). From the germline J gene comes the end of the CDR3, since the read stops 3 residues before it. Trimming took off 6 bases at V and 4 bases at J, with 15 bases between the two ends. CDR3 length: 14 residues.

This clone has at least ten counts. The read falls 3 residues short of the CDR3 end, and the missing part is taken from the germline J gene. The chain recombines TRBV23-1 with TRBJ2-3; tentatively, D is TRBD1 (5 bases). TRBV23-1 is given ORF status, its function remaining uncertain. This CDR3 has 15 residues. The ends were cut back, 9 bases at V and 0 bases at J, with 16 bases in the middle. The CDR3 reads CARPLTASSTDTQYF. The DNA read from the CDR3 is TGCGCCAGGCCCTTGACAGCAAGCAGCACAGATACG.

This clone was seen ten or more times. The sequenced fragment ends 3 residues before the CDR3 boundary, so the rest is inferred from the germline J gene. The genes are TRBV5-3 and TRBJ1-4; maybe TRBD1 (6 bases). TRBV5-3 falls under the ORF class, with uncertain function. The CDR3 loop spans 17 amino acids. Trimming shortened V by 3 bases and J by 0 bases, and 15 bases separated the two germline ends. CDR3 sequence: CARSWGGGRATNEKLFF. CDR3 bases read: TGTGCCAGAAGCTGGGGCGGGGGGCGAGCAACTAATGAAAAA.

A word on this clone: The CDR3 is cut off 3 residues early in the read; its end comes from the germline J gene. The chain links TRBV30 to TRBJ1-2; D remains unclear. CDR1 is GTSNPN, CDR2 SVGIG, per germline (reference sequence). The CDR3 consists of 16 residues. Partial CDR3 DNA: TGTGCCTGGATGGGGTTCTCGCGGGAAAAGGTCTACGAC. Translation gives CAWMGFSREKVYD. The entire CDR3 reads CAWMGFSREKVYDYTF.

This clone has a count of ten or more. The CDR3 end falls 3 residues outside the read, so it is completed with the germline J gene. In the same sample, other DNA sequences code for this CDR3. The chain links TRBV2 to TRBJ2-5; no clear D. The V gene lost 7 bases and the J gene lost 1 base, with 7 bases spanning the gap. The germline V gene encodes CDR1 SNHLY and CDR2 FYNNEI. This CDR3 is built from 12 residues. The covered CDR3 bases are TGTGCCAGCACCGCGCTCCAAGAGACC. Encoded protein: CASTALQET. The CDR3 reads in full as CASTALQETQYF. The entire variable domain, with the rest obtained from reference TRBV2 and TRBJ2-5, is as follows: EPEVTQTPSHQVTQMGQEVILRCVPISNHLYFYWYRQILGQKVEFLVSFYNNEISEKSEIFDDQFSVERPDGSNFTLKIRSTKLEDSAMYFCASTALQETQYFGPGTRLLVL.

In its sample, this clone was seen many times. CDR3 amino acids: CASSPTGAVGELFF. Partial CDR3 DNA: TGTGCCAGTAGTCCTACAGGGGCGGTCGGGGAG. V gene TRBV19 combines with J gene TRBJ2-2; 7 nucleotides align to TRBD1. The observed sequence ends 3 residues before the CDR3 terminus, with the missing tail filled in from the germline J gene. Trimming cost V 5 bases and J 7 bases; bases outside gene matches: 7. The CDR3 extends over 14 amino acids. CDR1 is LNHDA and CDR2 is SQIVND in the germline V gene (reference sequence).

The table lists this clone with many counts. From the germline J gene comes the end of the CDR3, since the read stops 3 residues before it. The chain combines TRBV5-1 with TRBJ1-2; D remains ambiguous. CDR1 is SGHRS and CDR2 is YFSETQ in the germline V gene. Trimming removed 1 base at V and 2 bases at J, with 6 bases between. The length of the CDR3 is 13 residues. CDR3 bases read: TGCGCCAGCAGCTTGAACTTAAACTATGGC. It yields the protein CASSLNLNYG. The whole CDR3 sequence is CASSLNLNYGYTF.

In this sample, this clone turned up many times. The observed sequence ends 3 residues before the CDR3 terminus, with the missing tail filled in from the germline J gene. The chain recombines TRBV19 with TRBJ2-7, with D maybe TRBD1 (5 bases). The CDR3 is 14 amino acids. V was clipped by 3 bases and J by 4 bases, with 13 bases between them. Germline CDR1 reads LNHDA; CDR2 reads SQIVND (reference sequence). The CDR3 bases that were read are TGTGCCAGTAGTATCGGCAGGGCCTCTTACGAG. Protein product: CASSIGRASYE. The whole CDR3 is CASSIGRASYEQYF.

This clone appeared many times. Read data end 3 residues before the CDR3 end; the end is taken from the germline J gene. V and J are TRBV18 and TRBJ2-6; 7 nucleotides match TRBD2. Germline trimming cut 4 bases from V and 1 base from J; bases unmatched to any gene: 1. The CDR3 is made up of 15 amino acids. Germline V gives CDR1 KGHSH, CDR2 LQKENI. CDR3 residues: CASSLGGSGANVLTF. CDR3 DNA (partial): TGTGCCAGCTCACTGGGGGGGTCTGGGGCCAACGTC.

This clone was counted many times. The CDR3 end lies 3 residues beyond the end of the read and is filled in from the germline J gene. V is TRBV9 and J is TRBJ2-5, with 11 bases lining up with TRBD2. Per germline, CDR1 SGDLS and CDR2 YYNGEE. This CDR3 is 15 amino acids long. The trim removed 4 bases at V and 4 bases at J, leaving 6 bases unmatched. The CDR3 here is CASSLGTSGIETQYF. The covered CDR3 bases are TGTGCCAGCAGCTTAGGGACTAGCGGAATAGAGACC.

This clone was found a few times. The read comes to an end 3 residues before the CDR3 does, leaving the germline J gene to fill in the end. The chain recombines TRBV2 with TRBJ2-3, with 10 bases that match TRBD2. V was clipped by 8 bases and J by 1 base; unmatched bases: 3. CDR3 length equals 14 residues. Per the germline V gene, CDR1 is SNHLY and CDR2 is FYNNEI. The CDR3 sequence: CASRTSGGTDTQYF. Incomplete CDR3 DNA: TGTGCCAGCCGGACTAGCGGAGGCACAGATACG.